These 32 T cell receptor beta chains originate from one sample sequenced in a study of memory CD4+ T cells and cytomegalovirus serostatus. The assay was immunoSEQ multiplex PCR, and TCRdb's table has in-frame clones only and misses some. The sample includes approximately 51,000 clones, around 76% of them seen just once. Single viable CD3+CD4+CD8-CD45RO+ cells were sorted as the memory CD4+ T cells. Sequenced sample: memory CD4+ T cells from blood. The receptors were gathered from an adult in good health and CMV-seropositive.

The V and J genes are TRBV5-4 and TRBJ2-7; 12 bases are shared with TRBD2. Unmatched junction bases numbered 7, after V lost 4 bases and J lost 2 bases. Germline V gives CDR1 SGHNT, CDR2 YYREEE (reference sequence). The CDR3 covers 16 residues. The CDR3, as DNA: TGTGCCAGCAGCAAAACTAGCGGGGGGATCACCTACGAGCAGTACTTC. Translated, it gives CASSKTSGGITYEQYF.

This chain connects TRBV6-6 to TRBJ1-1; weak D call: TRBD1 (6 bases). Trimming removed 2 bases from V and 3 bases from J, with 13 bases in between. Germline V gives CDR1 MNHNY, CDR2 SVGAGI (reference sequence). The CDR3 covers 15 residues. The CDR3 protein is CASSYRGHPYTEAFF. CDR3 nucleotide sequence: TGTGCCAGCAGTTACAGGGGACATCCTTACACTGAAGCTTTCTTT.

The gene calls are TRBV7-9 and TRBJ2-7, with 9 bases that match TRBD1. The CDR3 has 15 amino acids. Germline CDR1 is SEHNR and CDR2 is FQNEAQ (reference sequence). The V and J ends lost 0 bases and 5 bases, in that order; junction bases with no gene match: 5. In DNA form, the CDR3 reads TGTGCCAGCAGCTTAGCGGGACAGGGAAGCCACGAGCAGTACTTC. It codes for CASSLAGQGSHEQYF.

This clone was found once. V and J are TRBV29-1 and TRBJ2-1; possibly TRBD2 for D (6 bases). The V and J ends lost 7 bases and 0 bases respectively, with 25 bases between them. The CDR3 is 18 amino acids. CDR1 SQVTM and CDR2 ANQGSEA come from the germline V gene. The CDR3 protein is CSGGLGGLDHSSYNEQFF. CDR3 bases: TGCAGCGGGGGTCTGGGGGGACTGGATCACAGCTCCTACAATGAGCAGTTCTTC.

The chain couples TRBV5-5 to TRBJ1-6; maybe TRBD1 (6 bases). The CDR3 contains 16 residues. CDR1 is SGHKS and CDR2 is YYEKEE in the germline V gene (reference sequence). V lost 0 bases and J lost 5, with 12 bases in between. CDR3 sequence (DNA): TGTGCCAGCAGCTTGGATCCAGGGGCAAATAATTCACCCCTCCACTTT. Its protein product is CASSLDPGANNSPLHF.

This clone is a singleton in its sample. The V and J genes are TRBV7-9 and TRBJ1-2; D not certain. Germline V lookup: CDR1 SEHNR, CDR2 FQNEAQ (reference sequence). The ends were cut back, 2 bases at V and 4 bases at J, with 23 bases in the middle. The CDR3 extends over 18 amino acids. The CDR3 sequence: CASSLTFDVGIGSYGYTF. The CDR3 region has the DNA TGTGCCAGCAGCTTAACCTTCGACGTTGGTATAGGGAGCTATGGCTACACCTTC. Supplemented by reference TRBV7-9 and TRBJ1-2, the full variable domain reads DTGVSQNPRHKITKRGQNVTFRCDPISEHNRLYWYRQTLGQGPEFLTYFQNEAQLEKSRLLSDRFSAERPKGSFSTLEIQRTEQGDSAMYLCASSLTFDVGIGSYGYTFGSGTRLTVV.

This chain joins TRBV29-1 and TRBJ2-3; the D is unclear. With 2 bases removed from V and 2 bases from J, the gap between germline ends came to 14 bases. The length of the CDR3 is 15 residues. Per the germline V gene, CDR1 is SQVTM and CDR2 is ANQGSEA. The chain's CDR3 is CSVEFWAGPTDTQYF. The CDR3 nucleotides are TGCAGCGTTGAATTCTGGGCAGGCCCCACAGATACGCAGTATTTT.

This chain connects TRBV28 to TRBJ2-1, with 7 bases lining up with TRBD1. Unmatched junction bases numbered 6, after V lost 5 bases and J lost 8 bases. Germline CDR1 MDHEN, CDR2 SYDVKM. This CDR3 region has 13 residues. CDR3 in DNA: TGTGCCAGCAGTGGTTGGGACAGCTATGAGCAGTTCTTC. Its protein is CASSGWDSYEQFF.

V gene TRBV18 combines with J gene TRBJ2-5; D is unclear. V was shortened by 1 base and J by 3 bases, with 9 bases between the two germline ends. The germline CDR1 and CDR2 sequences are KGHSH and LQKENI. The CDR3 has 14 residues. CDR3 in amino acids: CASSPLGSEETQYF. As DNA, the CDR3 is TGTGCCAGCTCACCACTCGGATCGGAAGAGACCCAGTACTTC.

The chain uses TRBV18 and TRBJ1-3; tentative D call: TRBD1 (5 bases). The CDR3 is made up of 17 amino acids. The germline gives CDR1 KGHSH, CDR2 LQKENI. The ends were cut back, 4 bases at V and 0 bases at J, with 16 bases in the middle. CDR3 bases: TGTGCCAGCTCACGTTCGCCGGGGGATCCCTCTGGAAACACCATATATTTT. Protein sequence: CASSRSPGDPSGNTIYF. Full variable domain (remainder filled in from reference TRBV18 and TRBJ1-3): NAGVMQNPRHLVRRRGQEARLRCSPMKGHSHVYWYRQLPEEGLKFMVYLQKENIIDESGMPKERFSAEFPKEGPSILRIQQVVRGDSAAYFCASSRSPGDPSGNTIYFGEGSWLTVV.

This chain connects TRBV7-8 to TRBJ2-7; TRBD1 agrees at 8 bases. Germline assignment: CDR1 SGHVS and CDR2 FQNEAQ. This CDR3 comprises 15 residues. J was trimmed by 6 bases and V by 3 bases; bases with no gene match: 10. Here the CDR3 DNA reads TGTGCCAGCAGCTTGCTGACAGGGGAGTATGTCGAGCAGTACTTC. Translating gives CASSLLTGEYVEQYF.

Only a few counts were recorded for this clone. The rearrangement links TRBV5-1 to TRBJ2-2; tentative D call: TRBD1 (5 bases). The CDR3 sequence is 15 residues long. Germline-derived CDR1 and CDR2 are SGHRS and YFSETQ. Trimming removed 5 bases at V and 1 base at J, with 12 bases between. In DNA, the CDR3 is TGCGCCAGCAGTTACGACAGTGGGAACACCGGGGAGCTGTTTTTT. Translated, it gives CASSYDSGNTGELFF.

The rearrangement uses TRBV5-6 and TRBJ1-5, with TRBD1 identical over 7 bases. Per germline, CDR1 SGHDT and CDR2 YYEEEE. V lost 4 bases to trimming and J lost 4 bases; unmatched junction nucleotides: 5. The length of the CDR3 is 14 residues. The CDR3 DNA follows: TGTGCCAGCAGCCAGGCCAGGGGGAATCAGCCCCAGCATTTT. Amino acids: CASSQARGNQPQHF.

There are a few counts of this clone. V gene TRBV6-5 combines with J gene TRBJ2-3, with TRBD1 matching 9 bases. The CDR3 is 14 amino acids. Germline assignment: CDR1 MNHEY and CDR2 SVGAGI. Unmatched junction bases numbered 3, after V lost 6 bases and J lost 2 bases. CDR3 region: CASSTQGATDTQYF. The CDR3, as DNA: TGTGCCAGCAGCACACAGGGGGCCACAGATACGCAGTATTTT.

This clone has only a few counts. CDR3 coding DNA: TGTGCCAGCAGCTTGCTGGGACAGGGCAACACTGAAGCTTTCTTT. It codes for CASSLLGQGNTEAFF. The chain joins TRBV5-6 to TRBJ1-1; 9 positions match TRBD1. CDR1 is SGHDT, CDR2 YYEEEE, per germline. After removal of 1 base from V and 2 bases from J, the junction contained 3 bases not matched to a gene. This CDR3 region has 15 residues.

The gene calls are TRBV5-5 and TRBJ1-1; D not resolved. V lost 2 bases and J lost 7, with 9 bases in between. The CDR3 is 12 residues long. Germline assignment: CDR1 SGHKS and CDR2 YYEKEE (reference sequence). DNA of the CDR3: TGTGCCAGCAGCTTAAACACGGATGAAGCTTTCTTT. Its translation: CASSLNTDEAFF.

The chain combines TRBV4-2 with TRBJ1-1, with D possibly being TRBD1 (5 bases). CDR3 length equals 13 residues. Germline assignment: CDR1 LGHNA and CDR2 YNFKEQ. V was clipped by 0 bases and J by 7 bases, with 9 bases between them. The CDR3: CASSQERGIEAFF. Here the CDR3 DNA reads TGTGCCAGCAGCCAAGAACGGGGCATTGAAGCTTTCTTT.

This chain joins TRBV11-2 and TRBJ2-7; D is possibly TRBD2 (6 bases). The CDR3 is 14 residues long. Germline CDR1 is SGHAT and CDR2 is FQNNGV. V was clipped by 6 bases and J by 2 bases, with 14 bases between them. CDR3 in DNA: TGTGCCAGCAGTTTCCTAAGCGGGCCCTACGAGCAGTACTTC. Protein product: CASSFLSGPYEQYF.

This sequence joins TRBV10-2 and TRBJ2-1; perhaps TRBD2 as D (5 bases). This CDR3 region has 15 residues. Trimming took 6 bases from V and 4 from J, leaving 16 bases between them. Per germline, CDR1 WSHSY and CDR2 SAAADI. The CDR3 is CASRTQLADYNEQFF. Here the CDR3 DNA reads TGCGCCAGCAGGACCCAGCTAGCAGATTACAATGAGCAGTTCTTC.

This clone showed up just once. CDR3 region: CASSLQLAGGHEQFF. Written as DNA, the CDR3 is TGTGCCAGCAGCTTACAACTAGCGGGGGGGCATGAGCAGTTCTTC. This sequence joins TRBV7-2 and TRBJ2-1; 13 bases align to TRBD2. CDR1 SGHTA and CDR2 FQGNSA come from the germline V gene. The CDR3 has 15 amino acids. V lost 2 bases to trimming and J lost 8 bases; unmatched junction nucleotides: 3.

This chain links TRBV19 with TRBJ2-2, with 11 bases identical to TRBD1. Germline trimming cut 3 bases from V and 7 bases from J; bases unmatched to any gene: 7. In germline, CDR1 is LNHDA, CDR2 SQIVND (reference sequence). The CDR3 loop spans 16 amino acids. This CDR3 reads CASSMRDRGINGELFF. The CDR3 DNA is TGTGCCAGTAGTATGAGGGACAGGGGGATAAACGGGGAGCTGTTTTTT. Combining the CDR3 with reference TRBV19 and TRBJ2-2 gives the whole variable domain DGGITQSPKYLFRKEGQNVTLSCEQNLNHDAMYWYRQDPGQGLRLIYYSQIVNDFQKGDIAEGYSVSREKKESFPLTVTSAQKNPTAFYLCASSMRDRGINGELFFGEGSRLTVL.

The chain combines TRBV11-2 with TRBJ1-2; D is possibly TRBD1 (6 bases). The CDR3 is 16 amino acids. The germline V gene has CDR1 SGHAT and CDR2 FQNNGV. Trimming took off 5 bases at V and 6 bases at J, with 22 bases between the two ends. CDR3 region: CASSLGAFIQADGYTF. In DNA, the CDR3 is TGTGCCAGCAGCCTGGGGGCTTTCATCCAGGCGGATGGCTACACCTTC. Full variable domain (remainder filled in from reference TRBV11-2 and TRBJ1-2): EAGVAQSPRYKIIEKRQSVAFWCNPISGHATLYWYQQILGQGPKLLIQFQNNGVVDDSQLPKDRFSAERLKGVDSTLKIQPAKLEDSAVYLCASSLGAFIQADGYTFGSGTRLTVV.

The rearrangement joins TRBV5-1 to TRBJ1-3; D unresolved. This CDR3 region has 13 residues. Germline V gene lookup returns CDR1 SGHRS and CDR2 YFSETQ. Deletions cut 5 bases from V and 1 base from J, with 7 bases between. CDR3 sequence (DNA): TGCGCCAGCAGACCAGATTCTGGAAACACCATATATTTT. Its translation is CASRPDSGNTIYF. The variable domain in full, with the rest retrieved from reference TRBV5-1 and TRBJ1-3, is KAGVTQTPRYLIKTRGQQVTLSCSPISGHRSVSWYQQTPGQGLQFLFEYFSETQRNKGNFPGRFSGRQFSNSRSEMNVSTLELGDSALYLCASRPDSGNTIYFGEGSWLTVV.

The chain carries TRBV6-5 and TRBJ2-1; a possible D gene is TRBD2 (5 bases). CDR3 size: 11 residues. Germline lookup yields CDR1 MNHEY and CDR2 SVGAGI. Trimming removed 6 bases from V and 7 bases from J, with 7 bases in between. CDR3: CASSSGNEQFF. The CDR3 DNA reads as TGTGCCAGCAGCTCGGGAAATGAGCAGTTCTTC.

The chain couples TRBV11-2 to TRBJ1-2, with a weak D call TRBD1 (5 bases). CDR1 is SGHAT, CDR2 FQNNGV, per germline. The CDR3 has 14 amino acids. V was trimmed by 1 base and J by 7 bases, leaving 13 bases between them. CDR3 protein: CASSLAGAAGGYTF. CDR3 in DNA: TGTGCCAGCAGCTTAGCCGGGGCTGCGGGTGGCTACACCTTC.

The genes are TRBV5-6 and TRBJ2-3; D is tentatively TRBD1 or TRBD2 (5 bases each). V shed 1 base and J shed 4 bases, with 7 bases lying between them. CDR1 and CDR2 (germline): SGHDT, YYEEEE. This CDR3 has 13 amino acids. The CDR3 DNA is TGTGCCAGCAGCTTGTGGGACGCAGATACGCAGTATTTT. This codes for CASSLWDADTQYF.

Concerning this clone itself: Other DNA sequences in the sample encode the same CDR3. The chain joins TRBV11-2 to TRBJ2-5, with D unresolved. V lost 4 bases and J lost 0, with 3 bases in between. Germline values: CDR1 SGHAT, CDR2 FQNNGV. The CDR3 covers 12 residues. The CDR3 region is CASSSYQETQYF. The CDR3 coding sequence is TGTGCCAGCAGCTCTTACCAAGAGACCCAGTACTTC.

This clone appeared once. As DNA, the CDR3 is TGCGCCAGCAGCCAAGCCGCCGGGACAGGGGGCGCTGGCAGTGAAGCTTTCTTT. Its translation is CASSQAAGTGGAGSEAFF. This chain uses TRBV4-1 with TRBJ1-1, with 12 bases fitting TRBD1. Unmatched junction bases numbered 13, after V lost 1 base and J lost 7 bases. This CDR3 region has 18 residues. The germline V gene has CDR1 MGHRA and CDR2 YSYEKL.

The chain carries TRBV20-1 and TRBJ1-1; the D is unclear. The germline V gene encodes CDR1 DFQATT and CDR2 SNEGSKA (reference sequence). The CDR3 spans 11 residues. Between the trimmed V and J ends, which lost 0 bases and 2 bases, there was a span of 1 base. CDR3 sequence reads: CSARDNTEAFF. CDR3 sequence (DNA): TGCAGTGCTAGAGATAACACTGAAGCTTTCTTT.

The CDR3 DNA is TGTGCCAGCAGCTTCGGCTTCTCCACAGATACGCAGTATTTT. This codes for CASSFGFSTDTQYF. The chain combines TRBV11-3 with TRBJ2-3; D not certain. Between the trimmed V and J ends, which lost 3 bases and 2 bases, there was a span of 9 bases. Germline CDR1 is SGHNT and CDR2 is YENEEA. The CDR3 totals 14 residues.

The chain is built from TRBV19 and TRBJ1-4; unclear D gene. Per germline, CDR1 LNHDA and CDR2 SQIVND (reference sequence). The CDR3 has 14 amino acids. Between the trimmed V and J ends, which lost 7 bases and 0 bases, there was a span of 9 bases. The CDR3 region has the DNA TGTGCCAGTACCTGGAGGGCAACTAATGAAAAACTGTTTTTT. Amino acid sequence: CASTWRATNEKLFF.

Here the CDR3 reads CASSSGRAGANVLTF. Here the CDR3 DNA reads TGTGCCAGCAGCTCAGGGAGGGCTGGGGCCAACGTCCTGACTTTC. V usage is TRBV11-3 and J usage is TRBJ2-6; 7 nucleotides align to TRBD2. V lost 4 bases and J lost 2; bases outside the gene matches: 2. The germline V gene encodes CDR1 SGHNT and CDR2 YENEEA. CDR3 length: 15 residues.